This TCR beta chain derives from a study of cytomegalovirus exposure and HLA in healthy donors. Study conclusions and caveats: A later analysis appeared to link common viral pathogens to several of the most significant clusters. TCR association rates varied by HLA locus in a later analysis, with DRB1 highest and HLA-C lowest. An analysis that came later showed most CMV-associated TCR beta chains appearing HLA-restricted.

As for this clone: The antigen is unknown. A read error may produce the germline difference seen at one junction end.

The PCR employed 60 Vbeta primers together with 13 Jbeta primers. The method was immunoSEQ multiplex PCR; TCRdb's version includes in-frame clones alone and lacks a portion of them. The sample consists of 100,000 to 150,000 clones, roughly 78% of them appearing once. Although they were nominally healthy when sampled, donors likely had unrecorded immune exposures. From germline, CDR1 is SSHAT and CDR2 FNYEAQ (reference sequence). The CDR3 is 15 amino acids. This chain uses TRBV7-7 with TRBJ2-5, with 9 positions matching TRBD2. This receptor was obtained from a man aged 25 to 40 in good health and CMV-seropositive. Input material: PBMCs. CDR3 sequence: CASSWGLAAEETQYF. CDR3 bases: TGTGCTAGCAGCTGGGGACTAGCAGCCGAGGAGACCCAGTACTTC.